This note documents a single T cell receptor (beta chain) sequence. Antigen: not known. TCRdb's copy holds only in-frame clones and misses some; the assay was immunoSEQ multiplex PCR. The sample carries 300,000 or so clones, 67% recorded once. The data derive from a study of cytotoxic CD8 clonotypes in ibrutinib-treated CLL. Study findings and constraints: Among the clonotypes, public ones were uncommon and contracted or held stable on treatment.

This CDR3 comprises 15 residues. The trim removed 0 bases at V and 8 bases at J, leaving 5 bases unmatched. Germline CDR1 is SGHKS and CDR2 is YYEKEE (reference sequence). The receptor's source is a human donor with chronic lymphocytic leukemia. The sequencing used PBMCs, collected after 36 months of ibrutinib treatment. The chain links TRBV5-5 to TRBJ2-1; 10 bases line up with TRBD2. CDR3 protein: CASSLGLAGAYEQFF. The DNA for the CDR3 is TGTGCCAGCAGCTTGGGGCTAGCGGGAGCGTATGAGCAGTTCTTC.